This T cell receptor beta chain was recorded in a study of control samples from healthy donors and cancer patients. The germline CDR1 and CDR2 sequences are SGHDT and YYEEEE. The CDR3 totals 14 residues. V gave up 6 bases and J gave up 10 bases; unmatched junction bases: 12. This clone has more than one count but fewer than ten. Repertoires were generated with immunoSEQ multiplex PCR, while TCRdb's copy carries only in-frame clones and drops some. The sample carries about 150,000 clones, approximately 93% recorded once. Source material: blood. The chain employs TRBV5-6 and TRBJ1-4, with 7 bases matching TRBD1. This clonotype originated in a middle-aged man in good health. The CDR3 DNA is TGTGCCAGCAACCCTCGGACAGGAGGTGGAAAACTGTTTTTT. Translation: CASNPRTGGGKLFF.